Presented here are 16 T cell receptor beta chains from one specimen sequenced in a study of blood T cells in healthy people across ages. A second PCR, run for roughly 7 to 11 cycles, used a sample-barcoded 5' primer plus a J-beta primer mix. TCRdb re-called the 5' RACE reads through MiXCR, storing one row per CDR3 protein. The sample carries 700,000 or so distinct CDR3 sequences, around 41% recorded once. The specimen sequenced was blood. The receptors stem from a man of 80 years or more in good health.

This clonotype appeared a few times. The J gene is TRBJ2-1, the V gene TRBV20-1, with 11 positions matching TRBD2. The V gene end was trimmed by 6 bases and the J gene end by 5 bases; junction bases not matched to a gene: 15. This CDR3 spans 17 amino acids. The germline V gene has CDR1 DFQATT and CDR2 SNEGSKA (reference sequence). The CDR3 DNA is TGCAGTGCCGGTCTAGCGGGAGGTCGACCGTACAACAATGAGCAGTTCTTC. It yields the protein CSAGLAGGRPYNNEQFF.

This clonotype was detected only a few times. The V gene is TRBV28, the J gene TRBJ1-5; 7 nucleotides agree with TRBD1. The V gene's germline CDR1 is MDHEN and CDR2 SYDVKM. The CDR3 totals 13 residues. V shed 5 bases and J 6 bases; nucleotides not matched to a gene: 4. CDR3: CASSEGARQPQHF. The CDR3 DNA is TGTGCCAGCAGTGAGGGGGCGCGTCAGCCCCAGCATTTT.

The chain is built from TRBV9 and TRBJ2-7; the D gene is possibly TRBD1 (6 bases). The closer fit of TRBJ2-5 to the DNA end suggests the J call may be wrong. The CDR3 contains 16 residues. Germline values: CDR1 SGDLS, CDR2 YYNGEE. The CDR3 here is CASSGRQDPPLETQYF. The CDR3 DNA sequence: TGTGCCAGCAGCGGTAGACAGGATCCACCTTTAGAGACCCAGTACTTC.

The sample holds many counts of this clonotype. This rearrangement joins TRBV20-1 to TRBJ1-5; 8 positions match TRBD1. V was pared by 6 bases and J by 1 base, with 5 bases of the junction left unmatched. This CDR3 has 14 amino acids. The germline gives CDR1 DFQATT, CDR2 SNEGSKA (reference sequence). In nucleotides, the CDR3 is TGCAGTGCCGCGGACAGGGTCAGCAATCAGCCCCAGCATTTT. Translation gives CSAADRVSNQPQHF.

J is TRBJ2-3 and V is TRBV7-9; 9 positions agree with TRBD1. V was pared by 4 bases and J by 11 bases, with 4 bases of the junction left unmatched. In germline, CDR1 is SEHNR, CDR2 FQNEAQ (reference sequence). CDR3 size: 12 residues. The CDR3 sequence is CASSSTGGGQYF. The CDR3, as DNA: TGTGCCAGCAGCTCGACAGGGGGTGGGCAGTATTTT.

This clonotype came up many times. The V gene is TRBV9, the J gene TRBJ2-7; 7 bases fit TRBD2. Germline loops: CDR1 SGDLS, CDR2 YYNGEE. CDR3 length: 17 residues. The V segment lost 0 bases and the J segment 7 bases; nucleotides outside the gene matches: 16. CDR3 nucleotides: TGTGCCAGCAGCGTAGAACCCCATTATAGCGGGTCTGTTGAGCAGTACTTC. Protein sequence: CASSVEPHYSGSVEQYF.

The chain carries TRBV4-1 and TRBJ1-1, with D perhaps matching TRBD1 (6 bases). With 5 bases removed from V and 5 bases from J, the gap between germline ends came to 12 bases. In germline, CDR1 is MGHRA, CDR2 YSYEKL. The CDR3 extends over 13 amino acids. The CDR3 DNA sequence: TGCGCCAGCAGCTTGGGGGCGCGGACTGAAGCTTTCTTT. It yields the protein CASSLGARTEAFF.

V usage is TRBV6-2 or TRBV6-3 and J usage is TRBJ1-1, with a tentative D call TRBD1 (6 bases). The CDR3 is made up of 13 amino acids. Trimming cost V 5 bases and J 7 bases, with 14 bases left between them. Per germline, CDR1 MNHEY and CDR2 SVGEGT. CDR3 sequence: CASSHRADGEAFF. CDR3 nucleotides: TGTGCCAGCAGTCACAGGGCGGATGGTGAAGCTTTCTTT.

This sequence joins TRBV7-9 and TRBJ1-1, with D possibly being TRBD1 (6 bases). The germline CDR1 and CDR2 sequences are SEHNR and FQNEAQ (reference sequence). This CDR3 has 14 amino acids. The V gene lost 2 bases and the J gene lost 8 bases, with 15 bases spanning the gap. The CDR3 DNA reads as TGTGCCAGCAGCTTAATTCACGGAGACAGGGAAGCTTTCTTT. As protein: CASSLIHGDREAFF.

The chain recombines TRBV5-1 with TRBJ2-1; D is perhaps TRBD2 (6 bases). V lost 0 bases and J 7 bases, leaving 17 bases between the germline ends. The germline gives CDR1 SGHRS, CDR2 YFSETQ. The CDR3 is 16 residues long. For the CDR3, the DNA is TGCGCCAGCAGCTTGGCGGGGAGGAGGATAGGAAATGAGCAGTTCTTC. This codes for CASSLAGRRIGNEQFF. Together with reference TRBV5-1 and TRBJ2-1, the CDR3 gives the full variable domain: KAGVTQTPRYLIKTRGQQVTLSCSPISGHRSVSWYQQTPGQGLQFLFEYFSETQRNKGNFPGRFSGRQFSNSRSEMNVSTLELGDSALYLCASSLAGRRIGNEQFFGPGTRLTVL.

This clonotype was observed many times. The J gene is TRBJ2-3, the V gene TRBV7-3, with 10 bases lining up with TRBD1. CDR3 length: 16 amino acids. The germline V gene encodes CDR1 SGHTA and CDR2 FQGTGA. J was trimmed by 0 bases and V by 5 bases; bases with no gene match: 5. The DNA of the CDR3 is TGTGCCAGCAGCAGACAGGGGGCGGGGAGCACAGATACGCAGTATTTT. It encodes CASSRQGAGSTDTQYF.

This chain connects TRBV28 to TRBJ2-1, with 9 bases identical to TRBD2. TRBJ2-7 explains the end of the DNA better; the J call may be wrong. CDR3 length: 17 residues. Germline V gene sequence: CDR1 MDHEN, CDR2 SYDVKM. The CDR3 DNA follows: TGTGCCAGCAGCGGGACTAGCCCCAGTAGCTCCTACAATGAGCAGTACTTC. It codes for CASSGTSPSSSYNEQYF.

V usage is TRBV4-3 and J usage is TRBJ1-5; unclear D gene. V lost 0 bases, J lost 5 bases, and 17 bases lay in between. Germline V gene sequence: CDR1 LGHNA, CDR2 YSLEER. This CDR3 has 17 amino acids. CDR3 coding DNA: TGCGCCAGCAGCCAAGATCTCCCAGGACGGATATATCAGCCCCAGCATTTT. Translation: CASSQDLPGRIYQPQHF.

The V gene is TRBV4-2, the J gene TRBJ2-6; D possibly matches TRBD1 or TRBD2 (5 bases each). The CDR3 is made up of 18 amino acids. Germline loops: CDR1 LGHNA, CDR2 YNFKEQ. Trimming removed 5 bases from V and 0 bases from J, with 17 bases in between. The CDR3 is CASSTRDAFSSGANVLTF. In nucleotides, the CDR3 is TGTGCCAGCAGCACCCGGGACGCCTTTAGCTCTGGGGCCAACGTCCTGACTTTC.

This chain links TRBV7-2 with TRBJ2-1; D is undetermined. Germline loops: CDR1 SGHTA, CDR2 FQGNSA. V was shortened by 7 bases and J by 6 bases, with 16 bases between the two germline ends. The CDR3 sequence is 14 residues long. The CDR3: CASTPGGLLNEQFF. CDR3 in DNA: TGTGCCAGCACCCCAGGCGGCCTACTCAATGAGCAGTTCTTC.

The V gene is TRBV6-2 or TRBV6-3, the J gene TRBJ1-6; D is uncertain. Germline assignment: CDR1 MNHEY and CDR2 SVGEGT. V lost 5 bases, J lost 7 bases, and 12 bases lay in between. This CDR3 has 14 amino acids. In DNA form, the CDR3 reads TGTGCCAGCAGTAGCCCCATCAAGAATTCACCCCTCCACTTT. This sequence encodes CASSSPIKNSPLHF.